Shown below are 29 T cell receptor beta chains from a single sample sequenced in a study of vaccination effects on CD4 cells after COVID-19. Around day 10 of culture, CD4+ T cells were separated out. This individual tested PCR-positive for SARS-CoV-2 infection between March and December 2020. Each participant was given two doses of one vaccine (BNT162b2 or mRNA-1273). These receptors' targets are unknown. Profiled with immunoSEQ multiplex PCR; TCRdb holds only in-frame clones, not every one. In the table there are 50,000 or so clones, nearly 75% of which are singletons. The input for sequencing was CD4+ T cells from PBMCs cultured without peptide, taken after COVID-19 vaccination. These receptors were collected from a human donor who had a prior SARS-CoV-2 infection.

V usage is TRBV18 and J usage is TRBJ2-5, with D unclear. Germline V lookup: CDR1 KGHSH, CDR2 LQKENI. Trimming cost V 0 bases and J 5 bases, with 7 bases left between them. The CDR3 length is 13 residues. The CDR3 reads CASSPPGWETQYF. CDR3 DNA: TGTGCCAGCTCACCACCAGGTTGGGAGACCCAGTACTTC.

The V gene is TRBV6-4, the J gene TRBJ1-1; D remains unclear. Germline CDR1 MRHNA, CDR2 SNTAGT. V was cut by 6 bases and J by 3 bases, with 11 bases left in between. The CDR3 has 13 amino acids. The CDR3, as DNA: TGTGCCAGCAGCCTCGAGGAGGACACTGAAGCTTTCTTT. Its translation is CASSLEEDTEAFF.

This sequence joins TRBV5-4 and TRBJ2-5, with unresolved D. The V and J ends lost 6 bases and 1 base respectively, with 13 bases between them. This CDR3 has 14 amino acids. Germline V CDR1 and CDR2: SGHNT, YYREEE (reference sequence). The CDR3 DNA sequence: TGTGCCAGCACTTCGGGCCTCGCCCAAGAGACCCAGTACTTC. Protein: CASTSGLAQETQYF.

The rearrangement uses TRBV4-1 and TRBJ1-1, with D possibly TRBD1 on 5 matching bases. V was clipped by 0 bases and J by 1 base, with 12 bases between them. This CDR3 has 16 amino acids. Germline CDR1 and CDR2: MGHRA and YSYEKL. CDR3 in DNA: TGCGCCAGCAGCCAAGATACAGGATCAGGGAACACTGAAGCTTTCTTT. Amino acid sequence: CASSQDTGSGNTEAFF.

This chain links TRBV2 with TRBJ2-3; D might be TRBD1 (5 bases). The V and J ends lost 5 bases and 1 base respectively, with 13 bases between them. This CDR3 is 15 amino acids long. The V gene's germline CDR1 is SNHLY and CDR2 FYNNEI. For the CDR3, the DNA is TGTGCCAGCAGTCCCGACAGTTTCGGCACAGATACGCAGTATTTT. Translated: CASSPDSFGTDTQYF.

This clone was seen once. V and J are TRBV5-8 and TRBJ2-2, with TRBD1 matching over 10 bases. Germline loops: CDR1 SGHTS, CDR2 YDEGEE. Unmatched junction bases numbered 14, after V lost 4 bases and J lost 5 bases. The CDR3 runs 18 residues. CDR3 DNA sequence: TGTGCCAGCAGCCAGCAACCCCATAGGACAGGGGGAACCGGGGAGCTGTTTTTT. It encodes CASSQQPHRTGGTGELFF.

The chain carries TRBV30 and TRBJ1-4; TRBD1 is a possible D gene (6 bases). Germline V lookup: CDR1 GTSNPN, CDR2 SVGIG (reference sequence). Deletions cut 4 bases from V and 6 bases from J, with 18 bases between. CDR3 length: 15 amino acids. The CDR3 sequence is CAWTPRGGGDEKLFF. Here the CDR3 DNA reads TGTGCCTGGACCCCCCGTGGGGGGGGCGATGAAAAACTGTTTTTT.

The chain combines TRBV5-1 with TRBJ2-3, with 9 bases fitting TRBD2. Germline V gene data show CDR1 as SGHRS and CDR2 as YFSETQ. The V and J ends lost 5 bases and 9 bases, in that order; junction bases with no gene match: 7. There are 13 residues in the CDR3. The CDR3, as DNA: TGCGCCAGCAGTTTTAGCGGGAGTAACACGCAGTATTTT. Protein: CASSFSGSNTQYF.

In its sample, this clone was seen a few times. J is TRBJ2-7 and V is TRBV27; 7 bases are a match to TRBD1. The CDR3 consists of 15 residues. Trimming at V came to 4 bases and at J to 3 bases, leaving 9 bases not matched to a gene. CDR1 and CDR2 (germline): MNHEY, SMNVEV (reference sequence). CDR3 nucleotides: TGTGCCAGCAGTTCGTCGGACAGGTGGGACTACGAGCAGTACTTC. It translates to CASSSSDRWDYEQYF.

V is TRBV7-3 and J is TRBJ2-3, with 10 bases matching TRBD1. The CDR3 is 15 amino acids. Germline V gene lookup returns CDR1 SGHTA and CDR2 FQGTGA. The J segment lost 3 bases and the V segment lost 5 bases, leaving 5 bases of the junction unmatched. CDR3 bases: TGTGCCAGCAGCCGGGGACAGGGGCCTACAGATACGCAGTATTTT. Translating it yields CASSRGQGPTDTQYF.

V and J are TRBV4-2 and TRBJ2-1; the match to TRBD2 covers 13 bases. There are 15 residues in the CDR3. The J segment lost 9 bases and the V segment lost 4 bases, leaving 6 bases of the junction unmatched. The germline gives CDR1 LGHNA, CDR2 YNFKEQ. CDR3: CASSRDGLAGAEQFF. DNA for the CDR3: TGTGCCAGCAGCCGGGACGGACTAGCGGGAGCTGAGCAGTTCTTC.

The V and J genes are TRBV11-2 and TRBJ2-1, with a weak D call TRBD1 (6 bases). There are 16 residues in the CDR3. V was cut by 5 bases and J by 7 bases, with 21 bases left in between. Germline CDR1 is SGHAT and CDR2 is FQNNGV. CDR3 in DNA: TGTGCCAGCAGCCCACAGGGTAGCCAAGTTTCGAATGAGCAGTTCTTC. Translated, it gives CASSPQGSQVSNEQFF. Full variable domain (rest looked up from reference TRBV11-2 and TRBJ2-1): EAGVAQSPRYKIIEKRQSVAFWCNPISGHATLYWYQQILGQGPKLLIQFQNNGVVDDSQLPKDRFSAERLKGVDSTLKIQPAKLEDSAVYLCASSPQGSQVSNEQFFGPGTRLTVL.

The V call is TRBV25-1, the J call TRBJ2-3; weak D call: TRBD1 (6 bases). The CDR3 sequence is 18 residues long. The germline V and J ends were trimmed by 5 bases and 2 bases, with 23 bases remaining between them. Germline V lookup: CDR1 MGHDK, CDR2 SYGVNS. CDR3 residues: CASSRSTALGGFTDTQYF. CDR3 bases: TGTGCCAGCAGTCGCTCTACCGCCTTAGGGGGATTCACAGATACGCAGTATTTT.

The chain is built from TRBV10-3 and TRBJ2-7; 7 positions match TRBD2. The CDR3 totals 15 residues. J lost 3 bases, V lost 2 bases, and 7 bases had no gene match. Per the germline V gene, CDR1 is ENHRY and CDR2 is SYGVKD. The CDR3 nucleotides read TGTGCCATCAGTGAGATGGAAGCGGGAAGCTACGAGCAGTACTTC. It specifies CAISEMEAGSYEQYF.

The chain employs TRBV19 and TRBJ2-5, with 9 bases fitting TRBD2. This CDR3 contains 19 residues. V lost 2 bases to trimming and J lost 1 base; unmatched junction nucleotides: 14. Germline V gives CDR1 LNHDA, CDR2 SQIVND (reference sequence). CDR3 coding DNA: TGTGCCAGTAGTATAACGGCCTATTCTAGCGGGGACCTCCAAGAGACCCAGTACTTC. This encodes CASSITAYSSGDLQETQYF.

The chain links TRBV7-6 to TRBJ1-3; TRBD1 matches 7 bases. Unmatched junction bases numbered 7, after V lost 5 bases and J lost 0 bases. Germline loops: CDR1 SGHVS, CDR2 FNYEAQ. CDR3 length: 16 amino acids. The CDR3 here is CASSPRTGHSGNTIYF. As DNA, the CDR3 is TGTGCCAGCAGCCCAAGGACAGGCCACTCTGGAAACACCATATATTTT. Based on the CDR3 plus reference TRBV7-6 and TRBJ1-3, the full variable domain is GAGVSQSPRYKVTKRGQDVALRCDPISGHVSLYWYRQALGQGPEFLTYFNYEAQQDKSGLPNDRFSAERPEGSISTLTIQRTEQRDSAMYRCASSPRTGHSGNTIYFGEGSWLTVV.

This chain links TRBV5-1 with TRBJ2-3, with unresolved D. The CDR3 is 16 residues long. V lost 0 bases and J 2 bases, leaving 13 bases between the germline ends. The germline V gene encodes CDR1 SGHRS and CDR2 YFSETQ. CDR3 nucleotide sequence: TGCGCCAGCAGCTTGGCACCGGTTCTCACCACAGATACGCAGTATTTT. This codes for CASSLAPVLTTDTQYF.

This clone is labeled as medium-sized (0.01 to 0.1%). The CDR3 sequence: CASSILPGQGTYEQYF. The CDR3 nucleotides are TGTGCCAGCAGTATTTTACCGGGACAGGGGACCTACGAGCAGTACTTC. The V call is TRBV28, the J call TRBJ2-7, with 10 bases identical to TRBD1. This CDR3 has 16 amino acids. With 5 bases clipped from V and 2 bases from J, the junction kept 9 bases outside the gene matches. The germline V gene encodes CDR1 MDHEN and CDR2 SYDVKM.

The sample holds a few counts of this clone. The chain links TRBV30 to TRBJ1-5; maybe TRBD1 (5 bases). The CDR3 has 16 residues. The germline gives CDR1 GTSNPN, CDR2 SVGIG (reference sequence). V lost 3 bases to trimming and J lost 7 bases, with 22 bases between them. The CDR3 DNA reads TGTGCCTGGAGCCGGCCACCCCGGGCAGGGAACCAGCCCCAGCATTTT. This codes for CAWSRPPRAGNQPQHF.

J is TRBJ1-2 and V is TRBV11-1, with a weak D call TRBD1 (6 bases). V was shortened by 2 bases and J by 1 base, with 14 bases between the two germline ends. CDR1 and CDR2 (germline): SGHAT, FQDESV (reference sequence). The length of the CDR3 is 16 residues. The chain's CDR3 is CASSLFEGHRNYGYTF. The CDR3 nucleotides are TGTGCCAGCAGCTTATTTGAGGGACACCGTAACTATGGCTACACCTTC.

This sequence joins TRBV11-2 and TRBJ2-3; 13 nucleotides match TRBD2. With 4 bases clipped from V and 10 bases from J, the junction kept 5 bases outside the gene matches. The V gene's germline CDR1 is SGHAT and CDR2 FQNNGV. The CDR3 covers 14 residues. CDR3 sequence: CASSSRLAGGAQYF. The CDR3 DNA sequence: TGTGCCAGCAGCTCCAGACTAGCGGGAGGCGCGCAGTATTTT.

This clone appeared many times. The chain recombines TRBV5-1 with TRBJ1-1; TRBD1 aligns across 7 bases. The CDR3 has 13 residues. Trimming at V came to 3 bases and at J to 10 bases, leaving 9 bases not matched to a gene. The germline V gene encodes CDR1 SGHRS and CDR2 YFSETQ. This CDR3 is CASSSTGEAGAFF. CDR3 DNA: TGCGCCAGCAGCTCTACAGGGGAGGCGGGAGCTTTCTTT.

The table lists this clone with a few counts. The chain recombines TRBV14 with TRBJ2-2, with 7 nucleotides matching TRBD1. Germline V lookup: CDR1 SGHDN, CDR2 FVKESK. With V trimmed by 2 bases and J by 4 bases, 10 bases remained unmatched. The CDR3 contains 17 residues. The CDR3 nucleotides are TGTGCCAGCAGCCAACGGGACAGAGTTCCGAGCACCGGGGAGCTGTTTTTT. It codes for CASSQRDRVPSTGELFF.

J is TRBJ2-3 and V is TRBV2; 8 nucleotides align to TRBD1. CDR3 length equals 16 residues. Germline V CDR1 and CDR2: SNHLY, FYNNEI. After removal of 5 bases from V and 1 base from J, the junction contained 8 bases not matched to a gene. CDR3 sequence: CASSILPGQGTDTQYF. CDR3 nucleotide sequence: TGTGCCAGCAGTATCCTCCCGGGACAGGGCACAGATACGCAGTATTTT.

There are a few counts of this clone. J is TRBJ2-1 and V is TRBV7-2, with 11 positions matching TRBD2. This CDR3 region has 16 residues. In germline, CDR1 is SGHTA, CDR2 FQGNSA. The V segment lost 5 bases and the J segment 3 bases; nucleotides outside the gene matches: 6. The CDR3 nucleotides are TGTGCCAGCAGCCAGGGGACTAGCGGATACTACAATGAGCAGTTCTTC. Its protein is CASSQGTSGYYNEQFF.

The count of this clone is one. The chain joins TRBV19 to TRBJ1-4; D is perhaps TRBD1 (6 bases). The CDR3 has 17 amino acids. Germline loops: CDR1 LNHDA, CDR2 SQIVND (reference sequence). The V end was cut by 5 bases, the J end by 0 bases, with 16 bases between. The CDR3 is CASSQDSHSATNEKLFF. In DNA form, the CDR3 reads TGTGCCAGTAGTCAGGACAGTCACTCTGCAACTAATGAAAAACTGTTTTTT.

The CDR3 DNA reads TGTGCCACCCAGACAGGGGGCGCGAGCAATCAGCCCCAGCATTTT. Translating gives CATQTGGASNQPQHF. The rearrangement uses TRBV15 and TRBJ1-5; 10 nucleotides align to TRBD1. The length of the CDR3 is 15 residues. Unmatched junction bases numbered 5, after V lost 8 bases and J lost 1 base. The germline V gene has CDR1 LNHNV and CDR2 YYDKDF (reference sequence).

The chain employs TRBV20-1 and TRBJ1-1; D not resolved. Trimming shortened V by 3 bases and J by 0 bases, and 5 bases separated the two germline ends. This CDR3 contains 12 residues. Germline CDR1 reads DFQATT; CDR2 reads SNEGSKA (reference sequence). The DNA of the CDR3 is TGCAGTGCTAGTTGGATGAACACTGAAGCTTTCTTT. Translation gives CSASWMNTEAFF.

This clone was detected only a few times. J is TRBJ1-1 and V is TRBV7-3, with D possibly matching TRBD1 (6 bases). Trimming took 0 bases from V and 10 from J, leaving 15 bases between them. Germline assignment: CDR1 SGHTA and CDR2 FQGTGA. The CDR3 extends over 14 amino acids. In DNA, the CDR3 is TGTGCCAGCAGCTTAACTGCGGGGGGCGAAGGAGCTTTCTTT. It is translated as CASSLTAGGEGAFF.